This TCR beta chain was captured by sequencing in a study of T cells after yellow fever vaccination. Overall study: SMART-Seq v4 Ultra Low Input served to prepare low-cell-number fractions. Findings and caveats of the study: The booster saw the reappearance of most primary-vaccination clones (roughly 97% CD4, around 88% CD8). FACS-sorted repertoires might harbor abundant contaminating clonotypes from the bulk population.

This clonotype has more than one count but fewer than ten. Its antigen is currently unknown. Trimming cost V 0 bases and J 2 bases, with 21 bases left between them. The CDR3 loop spans 19 amino acids. Germline-derived CDR1 and CDR2 are MGHRA and YSYEKL. TCRdb reprocessed the 5' RACE reads via MiXCR and lists one record per CDR3 protein. The sample gives some 120,000 distinct CDR3 sequences, about 8.8% of which show up once; approximately 37% is in the top ten. This receptor was taken from a man aged 18 to 30 who received the YFV17D yellow fever vaccine. The chain has TRBV4-1 and TRBJ2-3; D not resolved. This specimen was CD8+ T cells sorted from PBMCs, taken on the day of the yellow fever booster vaccination. The CDR3 sequence: CASSQDPVVLADSTDTQYF. CDR3 in DNA: TGCGCCAGCAGCCAAGATCCAGTGGTACTCGCCGATTCCACAGATACGCAGTATTTT.